The 20 T cell receptor beta chains reported below all come from one sample, sequenced in a study of spatial heterogeneity in lung cancer. Time point of the sample: sample taken at primary tumor resection. Whole RNA obtained from tumor, nontumor lung or frozen PBMC underwent sequencing without sorting. MiXCR, run by TCRdb on the 5' RACE reads, gives a single entry per CDR3 protein. The profile shows 10,000 to 15,000 distinct CDR3 sequences, approximately 6.2% of them singletons. Sequences were derived from normal lung tissue next to the tumor, sampled at surgery. All receptors derive from a male donor with early-stage non-small cell lung cancer.

This clonotype came up many times. The library was prepared for alpha chains; this beta chain is a stray read, so its frequency means little. This rearrangement joins TRBV5-1 to TRBJ2-7; TRBD2 agrees at 11 bases. This CDR3 spans 15 amino acids. Germline-derived CDR1 and CDR2 are SGHRS and YFSETQ. Losses at the gene ends were 3 bases for V and 1 base for J; bases not matched to a gene: 3. The DNA of the CDR3 is TGCGCCAGCAGCTCGGGACTAGCGGATTCCTACGAGCAGTACTTC. Translating gives CASSSGLADSYEQYF. Combining the CDR3 with reference TRBV5-1 and TRBJ2-7 gives the whole variable domain KAGVTQTPRYLIKTRGQQVTLSCSPISGHRSVSWYQQTPGQGLQFLFEYFSETQRNKGNFPGRFSGRQFSNSRSEMNVSTLELGDSALYLCASSSGLADSYEQYFGPGTRLTVT.

This clonotype rates as medium-sized. This beta chain came through as a stray read in a library set up for alpha chains, and its size says little. The genes are TRBV19 and TRBJ2-5; TRBD1 agrees at 8 bases. In germline, CDR1 is LNHDA, CDR2 SQIVND (reference sequence). This CDR3 comprises 12 residues. The V segment lost 10 bases and the J segment 8 bases; nucleotides outside the gene matches: 9. The CDR3 nucleotides are TGTGCCACCGGACAGGGATTGGAAACCCAGTACTTC. It codes for CATGQGLETQYF. The variable domain in full, with the rest retrieved from reference TRBV19 and TRBJ2-5, is DGGITQSPKYLFRKEGQNVTLSCEQNLNHDAMYWYRQDPGQGLRLIYYSQIVNDFQKGDIAEGYSVSREKKESFPLTVTSAQKNPTAFYLCATGQGLETQYFGPGTRLLVL.

This clonotype was detected ten times or more. This beta chain was picked up by a library intended for alpha chains and is off target, so its count carries little meaning. The V gene is TRBV5-1, the J gene TRBJ2-3; the match to TRBD1 covers 9 bases. The J segment lost 0 bases and the V segment lost 0 bases, leaving 8 bases of the junction unmatched. From germline, CDR1 is SGHRS and CDR2 YFSETQ. CDR3 length: 18 residues. CDR3 sequence: CASSLGTGVDGSTDTQYF. DNA of the CDR3: TGCGCCAGCAGCTTGGGGACAGGGGTCGATGGGAGCACAGATACGCAGTATTTT.

This clonotype appeared many times. In a library made to pick up alpha chains, this beta chain is a stray read with a size that means little. V gene TRBV5-1 combines with J gene TRBJ2-5; no definite D call. Germline V CDR1 and CDR2: SGHRS, YFSETQ. The CDR3 spans 15 residues. The V gene lost 2 bases and the J gene lost 2 bases, with 13 bases spanning the gap. The CDR3 loop is CASSFGLMGQETQYF. CDR3 DNA sequence: TGCGCCAGCAGCTTTGGCCTAATGGGTCAAGAGACCCAGTACTTC.

The table lists this clonotype with many counts. This beta chain turned up in a library designed for alpha chains; as an off-target read, its abundance says little. The chain employs TRBV2 and TRBJ2-7; unclear D gene. Germline loops: CDR1 SNHLY, CDR2 FYNNEI. Between the trimmed V and J ends, which lost 1 base and 10 bases, there was a span of 11 bases. The CDR3 totals 12 residues. The CDR3 nucleotides read TGTGCCAGCAGTGAAGGTCCTGAGAGACAGTACTTC. It codes for CASSEGPERQYF.

This clonotype has a count of ten or more. This beta chain appears as a stray read in a library generated for alpha chains; its size is not informative. This sequence joins TRBV2 and TRBJ1-6; tentatively, D is TRBD1 (6 bases). With 8 bases removed from V and 7 bases from J, the gap between germline ends came to 15 bases. Germline CDR1 is SNHLY and CDR2 is FYNNEI. The CDR3 contains 14 residues. The CDR3 coding sequence is TGTGCCAGCGGAGGGACATTAGAAAATTCACCCCTCCACTTT. It yields the protein CASGGTLENSPLHF.

The table lists this clonotype with many counts. This beta chain represents an off-target read in a library built for alpha chains; its size is of limited meaning. The chain combines TRBV30 with TRBJ1-1, with D possibly TRBD1 on 6 matching bases. This CDR3 is 13 amino acids long. Trimming left V 8 bases short and J 4 bases short, with 17 bases between. Germline V gives CDR1 GTSNPN, CDR2 SVGIG (reference sequence). The CDR3 sequence is CAGNRDGGTEAFF. CDR3 DNA: TGTGCCGGAAACAGGGACGGTGGCACTGAAGCTTTCTTT.

This clonotype was seen many times. Because this beta chain is a stray read in a library intended to capture alpha chains, its abundance should not be given much weight. This chain links TRBV2 with TRBJ2-1, with TRBD1 matching 7 bases. The CDR3 sequence is 13 residues long. V was clipped by 11 bases and J by 6 bases; unmatched bases: 10. Germline CDR1 reads SNHLY; CDR2 reads FYNNEI. The CDR3 nucleotides read TGTGCCCGCCACCTTGACAGGGCCAATGAGCAGTTCTTC. Encoded protein: CARHLDRANEQFF.

Turning to this clonotype: This beta chain is a stray read from a library made for alpha chains; its abundance is not meaningful. V is TRBV12-3 or TRBV12-4 and J is TRBJ1-4; 8 positions agree with TRBD1. The CDR3 contains 14 residues. The V segment lost 7 bases and the J segment 7 bases; nucleotides outside the gene matches: 8. The CDR3 spells CASTGQGKGEKLFF. In nucleotides, the CDR3 is TGTGCCAGCACCGGACAGGGAAAGGGTGAAAAACTGTTTTTT.

This clonotype was seen many times. This beta chain lies outside the target of a library built for alpha chains; its clone size means little. The V gene is TRBV3-1, the J gene TRBJ2-4; a weak D match, TRBD2 (5 bases). The CDR3 covers 15 residues. Trimming left V 1 base short and J 0 bases short, with 7 bases between. Germline-derived CDR1 and CDR2 are LGHDT and YNNKEL (reference sequence). The CDR3 is CASSQAGIAKNIQYF. CDR3 in DNA: TGTGCCAGCAGCCAAGCGGGGATAGCCAAAAACATTCAGTACTTC.

On this clonotype itself: The library was built for alpha chains, so this beta chain is an off-target read and its size means little. The gene calls are TRBV29-1 and TRBJ2-1, with TRBD2 identical over 12 bases. This CDR3 is 14 amino acids long. V trimming: 0 bases; J trimming: 10 bases; junction bases outside the gene matches: 4. From germline, CDR1 is SQVTM and CDR2 ANQGSEA. CDR3 coding DNA: TGCAGCGTTGAAGAACTAGCGGGAGGATTCGAGCAGTTCTTC. Its protein product is CSVEELAGGFEQFF.

In its sample, this clonotype was seen many times. This beta chain is a stray read from a library made for alpha chains; its abundance is not meaningful. In DNA, the CDR3 is TGCAGTGCTAGAAAGACTAGCGGGAGCGACACAGATACGCAGTATTTT. The encoded protein is CSARKTSGSDTDTQYF. The chain is built from TRBV20-1 and TRBJ2-3; 12 bases agree with TRBD2. V shed 2 bases, J shed 2 bases, and the junction held 5 bases outside the gene matches. CDR1 is DFQATT, CDR2 SNEGSKA, per germline (reference sequence). CDR3 length equals 16 residues.

This clonotype was recorded many times. Being off target in a library aimed at alpha chains, this beta chain has a size of little meaning. The J gene is TRBJ2-2, the V gene TRBV5-1; tentatively, D is TRBD1 (6 bases). CDR3 size: 16 residues. Germline CDR1 reads SGHRS; CDR2 reads YFSETQ. Trimming removed 4 bases from V and 4 bases from J, with 17 bases in between. CDR3 sequence: CASSDRDRLGTGELFF. The CDR3 nucleotides are TGCGCCAGCAGCGATCGAGACAGGCTCGGCACCGGGGAGCTGTTTTTT.

On this clonotype itself: The library was designed around alpha chains, so this beta chain is a stray read whose abundance carries little weight. The chain is built from TRBV12-3 or TRBV12-4 and TRBJ1-5; possibly TRBD1 for D (6 bases). Trimming cost V 6 bases and J 3 bases, with 12 bases left between them. The length of the CDR3 is 14 residues. CDR3: CASSSGQSNQPQHF. The CDR3 DNA follows: TGTGCCAGCAGCTCCGGACAGTCCAATCAGCCCCAGCATTTT.

This clonotype was picked up many times. This beta chain is off target for a library built for alpha chains, so its abundance means little. This chain uses TRBV20-1 with TRBJ2-7; 7 positions agree with TRBD2. CDR1 DFQATT and CDR2 SNEGSKA come from the germline V gene (reference sequence). This CDR3 is 13 amino acids long. V was pared by 3 bases and J by 6 bases, with 8 bases of the junction left unmatched. Here the CDR3 DNA reads TGCAGTGCTAGTCGTAGGGAGGGCCTCGAGCAGTACTTC. Translating it yields CSASRREGLEQYF.

This clonotype was picked up many times. For a library built for alpha chains, this beta chain is a stray read; little rests on its size. This rearrangement joins TRBV5-4 to TRBJ2-1, with TRBD2 matching over 7 bases. The CDR3 sequence is 14 residues long. Germline V gives CDR1 SGHNT, CDR2 YYREEE (reference sequence). The V and J ends lost 0 bases and 9 bases, in that order; junction bases with no gene match: 6. The CDR3 DNA is TGTGCCAGCAGCTTGGGACTAGCAGCCACTGAGCAGTTCTTC. Translated: CASSLGLAATEQFF.

Of note for this clonotype: Since it is a stray read in a library aimed at alpha chains, this beta chain has a size that is not meaningful. The rearrangement joins TRBV20-1 to TRBJ2-7; D gene ambiguous. This CDR3 is built from 14 residues. V was trimmed by 3 bases and J by 3 bases, leaving 15 bases between them. The V gene's germline CDR1 is DFQATT and CDR2 SNEGSKA (reference sequence). In DNA form, the CDR3 reads TGCAGTGCTAGTCCTAGACTGACACTCTACGAGCAGTACTTC. It yields the protein CSASPRLTLYEQYF.

Ten or more counts support this clonotype. Since the library was made to target alpha chains, this beta chain is a stray read and its abundance is not meaningful. This chain joins TRBV6-2 or TRBV6-3 and TRBJ2-6; D possibly corresponds to TRBD2 (5 bases). The germline CDR1 and CDR2 sequences are MNHEY and SVGEGT. CDR3 length equals 16 residues. V was shortened by 2 bases and J by 0 bases, with 8 bases between the two germline ends. In DNA form, the CDR3 reads TGTGCCAGCAGTTACGGGAGACTCTCTGGGGCCAACGTCCTGACTTTC. It yields the protein CASSYGRLSGANVLTF.

Points on this clonotype: This beta chain is a stray sequence in a library constructed for alpha chains; its clone size is not meaningful. J is TRBJ2-3 and V is TRBV15; either TRBD1 or TRBD2 may fit D (5 bases each). CDR3 length: 14 amino acids. Trimming shortened V by 0 bases and J by 3 bases, and 7 bases separated the two germline ends. The germline V gene encodes CDR1 LNHNV and CDR2 YYDKDF (reference sequence). The CDR3, as DNA: TGTGCCACCAGCAGAGATGGGGGTACAGATACGCAGTATTTT. The encoded protein is CATSRDGGTDTQYF.

In its sample, this clonotype was seen many times. This beta chain turned up in a library designed for alpha chains; as an off-target read, its abundance says little. The chain couples TRBV12-3 or TRBV12-4 to TRBJ2-7; the D is unclear. This CDR3 comprises 12 residues. The V end lost 4 bases, the J end lost 4 bases, and 8 bases lay between the germline ends. The chain's CDR3 is CASSSRSYEQYF. The CDR3 DNA follows: TGTGCCAGCAGTTCCAGGTCTTACGAGCAGTACTTC.